This section outlines one T cell receptor beta chain sequence together with its context. There is no known antigen for this receptor. Per-base qualities were not stored, and no clone one base away is much larger. The immunoSEQ Assay was the method used to sequence TCRbeta CDR3 regions. After extraction, genomic DNA underwent amplification by bias-controlled multiplex PCR, followed by high-throughput sequencing. Per the authors' processing: To quantify the absolute abundance of each unique TCRbeta CDR3 region, sequences were collapsed and filtered. T cell fraction was estimated by normalizing TCRbeta template counts to usable DNA, which was measured by amplifying reference genes present in all nucleated cells. Repertoire TCRs were annotated as SARS-CoV-2-specific when V gene, CDR3 amino acid sequence and J gene were exactly matched to a known reactive TCR set. The reference SARS-CoV-2 TCR set was derived from MIRA and filtered for enrichment in COVID-19-positive ImmuneCODE repertoires, a step that removed public or cross-reactive TCRs. Based on the MIRA antigens, annotated TCRs were further analysed at the level of specific ORF or position within ORF. Breadth was defined as the number of annotated unique rearrangements divided by the total number of unique productive rearrangements, and depth was defined as the summed frequency of the annotated unique rearrangements. TCR breadth was compared between groups using two-sided Wilcoxon rank-sum tests. Not all clones reach the TCRdb copy of this immuneACCESS table, which keeps in-frame sequences only. Checked studies attribute under half of the gap to unresolved V genes and leave the rest unexplained. The V and J calls and clone size are taken from that table; D and trimming were inferred from the DNA. For this sample the table gives about 440,000 clones, of which around nine tenths were detected only once. In total, the top ten clones hold roughly 12% of the sample.

Explained via the paper, the treatment or condition label denotes: about 20 received Ad26.COV2.S at low or high dose, single or two shots; about five received placebo; per-sample allocation not given. Repertoires of vaccine and placebo recipients were sequenced from samples taken on day 63 after the first injection. Between 29 July and 7 August 2020, Cohort 1b enrolled around 25 adults aged 18-55 years at one site in Boston, USA. Ad26.COV2.S consisted of a replication-incompetent adenovirus type 26 vector by which a prefusion-stabilized SARS-CoV-2 spike protein from the original Wuhan strain was expressed. This record belongs to a study of Ad26.COV2.S vaccination and SARS-CoV-2 variants (dated by TCRdb to the early 2020s). Concerning the study at large: Vaccine-arm donors were drawn from COV1001, a multicentre, randomized, double-blind, placebo-controlled phase I-IIa trial of Ad26.COV2.S in healthy adults. The specificity and breadth of SARS-CoV-2-reactive T cell receptors after Ad26.COV2.S vaccination were assessed by TCRbeta repertoire sequencing. Investigators remained blinded to trial group allocation during experiments and outcome assessment. Ad26.COV2.S was given intramuscularly at 5x10^10 or 1x10^11 viral particles, as a single shot or as two shots 56 days apart. Trial participants were randomized into five groups of five, in which low-dose or high-dose Ad26.COV2.S was given once or twice, or placebo was given on both occasions. A total of around 32 samples were included in the TCR-sequenced set, comprising roughly 19 Ad26.COV2.S vaccine recipients, 5 placebo recipients and 8 SARS-CoV-2 convalescent individuals. Paper-wide results and their limitations: Higher spike-specific TCR breadth was observed in Ad26.COV2.S recipients than in placebo recipients (P = 0.0014). It was noted by the authors that total T cell responses may have been underestimated by the TCR breadth and depth analyses. Comparable non-spike TCR breadth was observed between vaccine and placebo recipients, consistent with only spike being contained in the vaccine. After vaccination, spike-specific CD8+ and CD4+ T cell responses were reported to show substantial breadth. The study was not powered to compare responses between vaccine doses or regimens.

CDR1 and CDR2 are read off the germline V gene as MNHGY and SVAAGI. Trimming takes 7 bases from V and 1 base from J, and the germline ends sit 10 bases apart. The CDR3 goes from the cysteine to the phenylalanine over 13 residues. The retained sequence is limited to the CDR3, 39 bases, with the frame set at the first base. The sequence was obtained from a person between 18 and 65 years old who received the Ad26.COV2.S COVID-19 vaccine or a placebo. The V and J genes are TRBV6-9 and TRBJ1-1; too little of a D gene remains to name it. The material was peripheral blood, obtained in a trial of Ad26.COV2.S vaccine versus placebo. The sequenced DNA is TGTGCCAGCACGCAGGTTCGGAACACTGAAGCTTTCTTT. Its protein is CASTQVRNTEAFF.